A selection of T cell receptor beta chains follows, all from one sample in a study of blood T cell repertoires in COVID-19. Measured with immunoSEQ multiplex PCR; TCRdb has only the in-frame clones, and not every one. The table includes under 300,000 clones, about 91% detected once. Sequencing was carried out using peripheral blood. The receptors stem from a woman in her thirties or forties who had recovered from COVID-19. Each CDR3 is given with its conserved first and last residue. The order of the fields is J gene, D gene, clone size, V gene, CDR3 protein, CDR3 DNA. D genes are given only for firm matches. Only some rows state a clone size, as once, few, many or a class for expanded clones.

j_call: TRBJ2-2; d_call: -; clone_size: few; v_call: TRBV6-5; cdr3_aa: CASSYVRTGELFF; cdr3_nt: TGTGCCAGCAGTTACGTGCGGACCGGGGAGCTGTTTTTT
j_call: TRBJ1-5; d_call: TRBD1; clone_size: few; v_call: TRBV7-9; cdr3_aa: CASSLGQHQPQHF; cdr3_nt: TGTGCCAGCAGCTTGGGACAGCATCAGCCCCAGCATTTT
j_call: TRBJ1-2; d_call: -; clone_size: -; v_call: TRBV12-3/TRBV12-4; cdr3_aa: CASSGQSYGYTF; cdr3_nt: TGTGCCAGCAGTGGACAGTCGTATGGCTACACCTTC
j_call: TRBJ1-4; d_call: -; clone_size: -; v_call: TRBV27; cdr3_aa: CASSLQLATNEKLFF; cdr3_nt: TGTGCCAGCAGCCTTCAGTTGGCAACTAATGAAAAACTGTTTTTT
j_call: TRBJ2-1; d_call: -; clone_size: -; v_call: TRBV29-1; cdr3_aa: CSVEESLADNEQFF; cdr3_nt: TGCAGCGTTGAAGAATCCCTAGCCGACAATGAGCAGTTCTTC
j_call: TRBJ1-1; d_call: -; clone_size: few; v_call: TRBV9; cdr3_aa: CASSKSLKNTEAFF; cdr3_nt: TGTGCCAGCAGCAAAAGCCTCAAGAACACTGAAGCTTTCTTT
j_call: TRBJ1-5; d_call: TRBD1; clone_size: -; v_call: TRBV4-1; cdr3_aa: CASSQGTGYLSHQPQHF; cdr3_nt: TGCGCCAGCAGCCAAGGGACAGGGTATCTGAGTCATCAGCCCCAGCATTTT
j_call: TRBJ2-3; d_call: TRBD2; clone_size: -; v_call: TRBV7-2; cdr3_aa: CASSARLAFGDTQYF; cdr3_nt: TGTGCCAGCAGCGCGAGACTAGCTTTTGGAGATACGCAGTATTTT
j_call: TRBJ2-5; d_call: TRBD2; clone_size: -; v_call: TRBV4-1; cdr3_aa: CASSQGGGVQETQYF; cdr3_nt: TGCGCCAGCAGCCAAGGGGGAGGGGTTCAAGAGACCCAGTACTTC
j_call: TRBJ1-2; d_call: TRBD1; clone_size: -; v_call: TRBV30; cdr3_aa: CALQGRRGYTF; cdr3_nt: TGTGCCTTACAGGGGCGGCGGGGCTACACCTTC
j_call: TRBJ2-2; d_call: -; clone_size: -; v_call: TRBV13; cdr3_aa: CASSLGLENTGELFF; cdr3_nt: TGTGCCAGCAGCTTGGGACTTGAAAACACCGGGGAGCTGTTTTTT
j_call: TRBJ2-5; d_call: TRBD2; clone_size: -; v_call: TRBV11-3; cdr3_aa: CASSLGEAGGPGETQYF; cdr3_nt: TGTGCCAGCAGCTTAGGGGAAGCGGGAGGGCCGGGAGAGACCCAGTACTTC
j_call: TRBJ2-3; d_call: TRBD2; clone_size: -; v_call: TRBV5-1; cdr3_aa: CASSLGTSGTTDTQYF; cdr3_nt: TGCGCCAGCAGCTTAGGGACTAGCGGGACCACAGATACGCAGTATTTT
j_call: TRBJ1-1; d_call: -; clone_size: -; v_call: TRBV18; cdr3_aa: CASSPDPTGEAFF; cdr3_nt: TGTGCCAGCTCACCCGATCCGACAGGAGAAGCTTTCTTT
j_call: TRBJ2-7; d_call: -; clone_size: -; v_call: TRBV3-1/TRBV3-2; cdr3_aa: CASSQASRSYEQYF; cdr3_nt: TGTGCCAGCAGCCAGGCCAGTCGTTCCTACGAGCAGTACTTC
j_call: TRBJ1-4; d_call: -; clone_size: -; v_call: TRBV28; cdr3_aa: CASSSPTGVGEKLFF; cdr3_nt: TGTGCCAGCAGTTCCCCGACAGGCGTAGGTGAAAAACTGTTTTTT
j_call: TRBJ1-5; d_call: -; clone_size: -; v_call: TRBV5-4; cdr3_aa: CASSLQGGNQPQHF; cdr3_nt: TGTGCCAGCAGCTTACAGGGCGGAAATCAGCCCCAGCATTTT
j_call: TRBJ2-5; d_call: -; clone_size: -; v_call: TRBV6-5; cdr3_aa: CASKGRTFLETQYF; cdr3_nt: TGTGCCAGCAAGGGCAGGACATTTCTGGAGACCCAGTACTTC
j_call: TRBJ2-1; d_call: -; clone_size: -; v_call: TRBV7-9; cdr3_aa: CASSADLAEQFF; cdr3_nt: TGTGCCAGCAGCGCCGACCTAGCTGAGCAGTTCTTC
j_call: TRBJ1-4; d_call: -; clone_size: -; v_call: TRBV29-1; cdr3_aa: CSVPSGYEKLFF; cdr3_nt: TGCAGCGTCCCCTCAGGGTATGAAAAACTGTTTTTT
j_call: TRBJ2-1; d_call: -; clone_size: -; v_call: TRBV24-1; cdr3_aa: CATRRGGNSYNEQFF; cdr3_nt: TGTGCCACCAGGCGAGGCGGGAACTCCTACAATGAGCAGTTCTTC
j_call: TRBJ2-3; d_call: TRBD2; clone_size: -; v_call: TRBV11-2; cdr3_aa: CASSLRLAGGSTDTQYF; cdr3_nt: TGTGCCAGCAGCTTACGGCTAGCGGGGGGTAGCACAGATACGCAGTATTTT
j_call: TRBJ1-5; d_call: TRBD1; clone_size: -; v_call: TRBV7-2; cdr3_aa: CASSPTGGEYQPQHF; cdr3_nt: TGTGCCAGCAGCCCAACAGGGGGCGAGTATCAGCCCCAGCATTTT
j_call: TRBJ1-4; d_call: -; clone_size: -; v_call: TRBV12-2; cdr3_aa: CARLQGNEKLFF; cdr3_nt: TGTGCAAGGTTACAGGGGAATGAAAAACTGTTTTTT
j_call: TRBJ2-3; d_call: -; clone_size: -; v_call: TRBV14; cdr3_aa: CASSQVSGPTDTQYF; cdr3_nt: TGTGCCAGCAGCCAAGTGAGCGGGCCCACAGATACGCAGTATTTT
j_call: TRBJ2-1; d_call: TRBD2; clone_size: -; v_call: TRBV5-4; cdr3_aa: CASSQGLAGGNEQFF; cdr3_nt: TGTGCCAGCAGCCAGGGACTAGCGGGGGGGAATGAGCAGTTCTTC
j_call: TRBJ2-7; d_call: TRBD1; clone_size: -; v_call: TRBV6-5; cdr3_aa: CASSFDRGSREQYF; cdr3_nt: TGTGCCAGCAGTTTCGACAGGGGAAGTCGCGAGCAGTACTTC
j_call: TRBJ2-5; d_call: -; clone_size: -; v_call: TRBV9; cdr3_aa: CASSVTGNGETQYF; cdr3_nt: TGTGCCAGCAGCGTTACAGGGAACGGAGAGACCCAGTACTTC
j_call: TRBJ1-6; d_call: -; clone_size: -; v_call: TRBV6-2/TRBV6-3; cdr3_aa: CASSQTPSPLHF; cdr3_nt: TGTGCCAGCAGCCAGACTCCTTCACCCCTCCACTTT
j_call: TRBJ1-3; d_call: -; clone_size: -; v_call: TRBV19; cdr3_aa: CASSIAGTPSSGNTIYF; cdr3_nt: TGTGCCAGTAGTATAGCCGGGACACCGAGCTCTGGAAACACCATATATTTT